This T cell receptor beta chain appears in the sequencing data of a study of blood T cell repertoires in COVID-19. Study information: The analysed material was cDNA or gDNA that came from T cells, B-cell-depleted T cells, or PBMCs.

Data came from immunoSEQ multiplex PCR; TCRdb stores just in-frame clones and leaves some out. The table has 150,000 to 200,000 clones, over 70% seen once. The germline CDR1 and CDR2 sequences are SGHAT and FQDESV (reference sequence). With 3 bases removed from V and 2 bases from J, the gap between germline ends came to 13 bases. The CDR3 runs 15 residues. This receptor was taken from a man in his fifties or sixties who had been exposed to COVID-19. Sequencing input: PBMCs or T cells enriched from blood (not recorded which). The V and J genes are TRBV11-1 and TRBJ2-5; D uncertain. DNA for the CDR3: TGTGCCAGCAGCTTTGAAGGAGCCCGGCAAGAGACCCAGTACTTC. It is translated as CASSFEGARQETQYF.